This TCR beta chain came from a study of blood T cell repertoires in COVID-19. In the study overall: Sites across the United States, Italy and Spain contributed samples from acute and convalescent COVID-19. T cells, B-cell-depleted T cells, or PBMCs provided the cDNA or gDNA that served as material.

Original data processing: The authors estimated nucleated cell counts from reference gene primer amplification. Generated by immunoSEQ multiplex PCR, the TCRdb table keeps only in-frame clones and is missing some. That table gives V, J and clone size, and the DNA gave D and trimming. The sample consists of 250,000 to 350,000 clones, roughly 92% of them appearing once. CDR1 and CDR2 from the germline V gene are SGHRS and YFSETQ. This CDR3 spans 15 amino acids. Between the trimmed V and J ends, which lost 1 base and 7 bases, there was a span of 15 bases. The clonotype was recovered from a woman aged 25 to 39 with COVID-19, enrolled during active disease. The genes are TRBV5-1 and TRBJ2-1; tentative D call: TRBD2 (6 bases). Source material: peripheral blood. The DNA for the CDR3 is TGCGCCAGCAGCTTGTTTTTTGGGACTGGGAATGAGCAGTTCTTC. Amino acid sequence: CASSLFFGTGNEQFF.